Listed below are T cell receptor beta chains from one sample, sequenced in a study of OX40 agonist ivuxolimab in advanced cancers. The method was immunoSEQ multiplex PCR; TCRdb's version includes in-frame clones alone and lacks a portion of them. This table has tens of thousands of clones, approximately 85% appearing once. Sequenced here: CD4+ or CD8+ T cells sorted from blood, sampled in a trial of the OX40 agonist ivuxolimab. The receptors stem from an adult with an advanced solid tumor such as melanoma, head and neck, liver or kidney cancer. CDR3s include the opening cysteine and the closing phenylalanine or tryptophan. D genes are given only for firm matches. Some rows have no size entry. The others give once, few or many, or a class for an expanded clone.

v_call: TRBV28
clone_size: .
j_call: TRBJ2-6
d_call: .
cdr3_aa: CASSRTVAGANVLTF
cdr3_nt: TGTGCCAGCAGCAGGACAGTTGCTGGGGCCAACGTCCTGACTTTC

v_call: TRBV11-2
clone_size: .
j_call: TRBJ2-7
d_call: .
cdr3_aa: CASSPLSRQSSYEQYF
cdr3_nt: TGTGCCAGCAGCCCCCTCAGTAGACAGAGCTCCTACGAGCAGTACTTC

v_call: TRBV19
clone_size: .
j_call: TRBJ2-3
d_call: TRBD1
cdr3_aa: CASRDRDLKDTQYF
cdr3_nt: TGTGCCAGTAGGGACAGGGATCTTAAAGATACGCAGTATTTT

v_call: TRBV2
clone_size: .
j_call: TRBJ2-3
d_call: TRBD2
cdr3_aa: CAGALAGVTDTQYF
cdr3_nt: TGTGCCGGTGCTCTAGCGGGGGTCACAGATACGCAGTATTTT

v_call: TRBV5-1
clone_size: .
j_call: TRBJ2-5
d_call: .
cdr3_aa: CASKWADSQETQYF
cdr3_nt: TGCGCCAGCAAGTGGGCGGACAGTCAAGAGACCCAGTACTTC

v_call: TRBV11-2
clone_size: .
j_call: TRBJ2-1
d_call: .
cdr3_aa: CASSSYPGGAYNEQFF
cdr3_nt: TGTGCCAGCAGCTCCTACCCAGGGGGGGCATACAATGAGCAGTTCTTC

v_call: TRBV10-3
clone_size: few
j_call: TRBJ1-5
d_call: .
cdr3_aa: CAISENGERPQHF
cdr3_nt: TGTGCCATCAGTGAGAATGGGGAAAGACCCCAGCATTTT

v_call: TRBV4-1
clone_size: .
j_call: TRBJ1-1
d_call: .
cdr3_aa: CASSQDVRPFNTEAFF
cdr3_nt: TGCGCCAGCAGCCAAGACGTTCGACCGTTCAACACTGAAGCTTTCTTT

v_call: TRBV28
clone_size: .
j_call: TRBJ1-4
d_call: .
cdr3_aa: CASLDQGIGNEKLFF
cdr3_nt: TGTGCCAGCTTAGACCAGGGGATCGGCAATGAAAAACTGTTTTTT

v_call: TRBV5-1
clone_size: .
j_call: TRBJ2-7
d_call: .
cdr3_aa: CASSLGSGDFLYEQYF
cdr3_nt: TGCGCCAGCAGCTTGGGGTCGGGGGACTTTCTCTACGAGCAGTACTTC

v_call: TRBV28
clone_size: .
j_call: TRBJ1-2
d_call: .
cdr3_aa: CASSPPEGRVYGYTF
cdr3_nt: TGTGCCAGCAGCCCCCCTGAGGGTCGCGTCTATGGCTACACCTTC

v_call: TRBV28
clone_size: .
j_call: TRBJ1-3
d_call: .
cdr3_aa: CASSLFRRPGNTIYF
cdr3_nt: TGTGCCAGCAGTTTATTTCGCAGGCCTGGAAACACCATATATTTT

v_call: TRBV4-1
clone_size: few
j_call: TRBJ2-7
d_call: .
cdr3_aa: CASSQDRVIHEQYF
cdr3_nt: TGCGCCAGCAGCCAAGACAGGGTAATCCACGAGCAGTACTTC

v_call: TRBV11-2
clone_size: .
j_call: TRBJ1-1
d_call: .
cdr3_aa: CASSLRTDQNTEAFF
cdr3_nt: TGTGCCAGCAGCTTAAGAACAGACCAGAACACTGAAGCTTTCTTT

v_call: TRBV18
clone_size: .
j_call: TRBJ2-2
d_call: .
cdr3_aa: CASSPMEGRNTGELFF
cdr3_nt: TGTGCCAGCTCACCAATGGAGGGACGGAACACCGGGGAGCTGTTTTTT

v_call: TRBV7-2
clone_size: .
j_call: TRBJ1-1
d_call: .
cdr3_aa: CASSSGYGTEAFF
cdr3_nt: TGTGCCAGCAGCTCGGGGTACGGAACTGAAGCTTTCTTT

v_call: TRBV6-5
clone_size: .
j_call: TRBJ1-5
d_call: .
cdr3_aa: CASSYSRDQPQHF
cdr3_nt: TGTGCCAGCAGTTACTCCCGGGATCAGCCCCAGCATTTT

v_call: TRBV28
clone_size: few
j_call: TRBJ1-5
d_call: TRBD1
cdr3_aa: CASSWPGQGNQPQHF
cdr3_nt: TGTGCCAGCAGTTGGCCGGGACAGGGCAATCAGCCCCAGCATTTT

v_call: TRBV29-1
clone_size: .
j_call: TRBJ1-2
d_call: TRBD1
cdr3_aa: CSVLEGALYGYTF
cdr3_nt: TGCAGCGTTCTAGAGGGGGCCCTCTATGGCTACACCTTC

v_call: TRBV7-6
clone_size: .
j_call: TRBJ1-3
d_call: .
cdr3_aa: CASSLGQGSGNTIYF
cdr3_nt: TGTGCCAGCAGCTTAGGCCAAGGGTCGGGAAACACCATATATTTT

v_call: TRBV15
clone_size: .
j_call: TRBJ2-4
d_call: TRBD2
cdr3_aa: CATSRDLLAGGRDIQYF
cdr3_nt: TGTGCCACCAGCAGAGATTTACTAGCGGGGGGCAGGGACATTCAGTACTTC

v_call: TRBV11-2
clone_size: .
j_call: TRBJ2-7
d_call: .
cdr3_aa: CASSTAPVPNEQYF
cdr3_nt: TGTGCCAGCAGCACTGCGCCGGTACCCAACGAGCAGTACTTC

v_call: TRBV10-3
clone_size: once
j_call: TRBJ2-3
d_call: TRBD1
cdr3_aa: CAISEGQGETDTQYF
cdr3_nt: TGTGCCATCAGTGAAGGACAGGGGGAAACAGATACGCAGTATTTT

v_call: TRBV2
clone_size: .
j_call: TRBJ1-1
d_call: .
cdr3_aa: CASSEIRNTEAFF
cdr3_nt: TGTGCCAGCAGTGAGATACGAAACACTGAAGCTTTCTTT

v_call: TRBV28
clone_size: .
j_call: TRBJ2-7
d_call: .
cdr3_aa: CASRDSRGAQYF
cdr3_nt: TGTGCCAGCCGGGACTCCCGGGGGGCCCAGTACTTC

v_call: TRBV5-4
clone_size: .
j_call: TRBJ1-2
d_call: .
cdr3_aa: CASSPNGGEGYTF
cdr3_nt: TGTGCCAGCAGCCCGAATGGTGGCGAGGGCTACACCTTC

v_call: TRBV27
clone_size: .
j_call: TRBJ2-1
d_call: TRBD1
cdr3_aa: CASSYGTGNYNEQFF
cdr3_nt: TGTGCCAGCAGTTACGGGACAGGGAATTACAATGAGCAGTTCTTC